In this sample, the clone carrying this T cell receptor (beta chain) turned up a few times. Its cognate antigen is unknown. Germline V gene data show CDR1 as SGHAT and CDR2 as FQNNGV. The CDR3 runs 12 residues. V shed 4 bases and J shed 9 bases, with 9 bases lying between them. Noted treatment: oral pan-JAK inhibitor, 5-10 mg twice daily. Sorted populations comprised CD4+ and CD8+ T cells obtained from PBMCs. This entry belongs to a study of CD8+ T cells in alopecia areata. Regarding the study as a whole: Researchers reported that TCR sharing among patients proved less clear than in mice, possibly HLA-linked.

RNA, once extracted, was reverse transcribed into cDNA for use as the sequencing template. Only in-frame clones appear in the TCRdb table, and some are missing; sequencing was by immunoSEQ multiplex PCR. This repertoire shows roughly 200,000 clones, about 55% found once; its top ten account for about a tenth. Sequenced material: CD8+ T cells sorted from blood, taken at week 24, from a patient treated with tofacitinib. This receptor was taken from a human donor with alopecia areata. The chain has TRBV11-2 and TRBJ1-4; D unclear. CDR3 coding DNA: TGTGCCAGCAGCTCCGGATTCAAAAAACTGTTTTTT. Translating gives CASSSGFKKLFF.